The 9 T cell receptor beta chains below come from one sample, sequenced in a study of T-cell memory formation after mild COVID-19. TCRdb fed the 5' RACE reads into MiXCR, producing one record per CDR3 protein. The data hold hundreds of thousands of distinct CDR3 sequences, with around 19% observed a single time. Sequencing was performed on PBMCs or a T cell subset sorted from them (not recorded which). The receptor source for this set is a man aged 18 to 30 who had mild COVID-19 (a few samples of this study predate the infection). Cell type and time point are not known.

The chain employs TRBV5-6 and TRBJ2-7; the match to TRBD2 covers 11 bases. This CDR3 region has 16 residues. CDR1 SGHDT and CDR2 YYEEEE come from the germline V gene. V lost 4 bases, J lost 2 bases, and 8 bases stayed unmatched. The CDR3 reads CASSNYALAGAYEQYF. DNA of the CDR3: TGTGCCAGCAGCAACTACGCACTAGCGGGGGCCTACGAGCAGTACTTC.

J is TRBJ2-7 and V is TRBV10-1; 7 nucleotides match TRBD1. The trim removed 11 bases at V and 3 bases at J, leaving 7 bases unmatched. Germline V gene data show CDR1 as WNHNN and CDR2 as SYGVQD (reference sequence). The CDR3 has 12 residues. CDR3 sequence: CAPWTGFYEQYV. CDR3 DNA: TGCGCCCCTTGGACAGGCTTCTACGAGCAGTACGTC.

In its sample, this clonotype was seen a few times. The chain employs TRBV12-3 or TRBV12-4 and TRBJ2-1; D unresolved. The CDR3 runs 14 residues. V was clipped by 3 bases and J by 5 bases, with 11 bases between them. The chain's CDR3 is CASSFAQTHNEQFF. DNA of the CDR3: TGTGCCAGCAGTTTTGCGCAGACCCACAATGAGCAGTTCTTC.

This clonotype was seen more than once but under ten times. The rearrangement links TRBV3-1 to TRBJ2-7; tentatively, D is TRBD1 (5 bases). CDR3 length equals 14 residues. The V gene lost 2 bases and the J gene lost 2 bases, with 10 bases spanning the gap. CDR1 and CDR2 from the germline V gene are LGHDT and YNNKEL (reference sequence). The CDR3 bases are TGTGCCAGCAGCCAATTTACAGGTACCTACGAGCAGTACTTC. It yields the protein CASSQFTGTYEQYF.

This clonotype was found many times. The gene calls are TRBV30 and TRBJ1-1; D uncertain. The germline CDR1 and CDR2 sequences are GTSNPN and SVGIG (reference sequence). V shed 5 bases and J shed 5 bases, with 12 bases lying between them. The CDR3 loop spans 12 amino acids. This CDR3 reads CAWDEGRTEAFF. The CDR3 DNA is TGTGCCTGGGATGAGGGTCGGACTGAAGCTTTCTTT. Combining the CDR3 with reference TRBV30 and TRBJ1-1 gives the whole variable domain SQTIHQWPATLVQPVGSPLSLECTVEGTSNPNLYWYRQAAGRGLQLLFYSVGIGQISSEVPQNLSASRPQDRQFILSSKKLLLSDSGFYLCAWDEGRTEAFFGQGTRLTVV.

The chain recombines TRBV10-3 with TRBJ2-7; TRBD2 aligns across 7 bases. V gave up 2 bases and J gave up 2 bases; unmatched junction bases: 6. This CDR3 is built from 15 residues. Germline assignment: CDR1 ENHRY and CDR2 SYGVKD. This CDR3 reads CAISEPPRGAYEQYF. The CDR3 DNA follows: TGTGCCATCAGTGAGCCGCCCCGGGGGGCCTACGAGCAGTACTTC.

The J gene is TRBJ2-3, the V gene TRBV4-3, with 9 bases identical to TRBD2. CDR3 length: 15 residues. V lost 0 bases and J lost 9; bases outside the gene matches: 7. Looked up from germline, CDR1 is LGHNA and CDR2 is YSLEER. Here the CDR3 DNA reads TGCGCCAGCAGCCAAGACGGGACTAGCTATTTCACGCAGTATTTT. Its protein is CASSQDGTSYFTQYF.

The chain employs TRBV7-9 and TRBJ2-1, with 8 positions matching TRBD1. This CDR3 has 14 amino acids. Losses at the gene ends were 5 bases for V and 6 bases for J; bases not matched to a gene: 6. Per the germline V gene, CDR1 is SEHNR and CDR2 is FQNEAQ (reference sequence). The CDR3 region is CASSPGTGPNEQFF. The CDR3 DNA reads TGTGCCAGCAGCCCGGGGACAGGACCCAATGAGCAGTTCTTC.

The chain links TRBV29-1 to TRBJ1-4, with D hard to call. V lost 2 bases and J lost 7, with 14 bases in between. CDR1 and CDR2 (germline): SQVTM, ANQGSEA. The length of the CDR3 is 14 residues. CDR3 amino acids: CSVESRVSGEKLFF. The CDR3 coding sequence is TGCAGCGTTGAATCAAGGGTATCTGGTGAAAAACTGTTTTTT.